What follows are 2 T cell receptor beta chains derived from one specimen sequenced in a study of neurological immune-mediated disorders (dated by TCRdb to about 2019). Libraries were prepared through 5' RACE. Sequenced using an Illumina HiSeq 2500. TCRdb reran the public reads through fastp at Q25 and MiXCR, keeping productive beta chains. Every distinct CDR3 protein forms one entry, paired with its most common genes and DNA. The sample profile shows tens of thousands of distinct CDR3 sequences; about 4% of them were found once. The top ten clonotypes cover around 1.3% of the sample. The sequenced sample was PBMCs. The receptors derive from a man aged 25 to 40 with multiple sclerosis.

This clonotype was observed at least ten times. The chain carries TRBV6-6 and TRBJ2-5, with TRBD2 matching 7 bases. The CDR3 has 14 amino acids. Germline V gene data show CDR1 as MNHNY and CDR2 as SVGAGI (reference sequence). J gave up 4 bases and V 7 bases, and 9 bases lay outside the gene matches. The CDR3 nucleotides are TGTGCCAGCACCGGGCGGGGAGGGTTAGAGACCCAGTACTTC. This translates into CASTGRGGLETQYF.

This clonotype was detected ten times or more. The V and J genes are TRBV29-1 and TRBJ1-5, with 7 bases aligning to TRBD1. The CDR3 contains 15 residues. V lost 4 bases and J lost 0; bases outside the gene matches: 6. Germline V CDR1 and CDR2: SQVTM, ANQGSEA. The CDR3 DNA follows: TGCAGCGTTGCGAGACAGGGTGATAGCAATCAGCCCCAGCATTTT. It is translated as CSVARQGDSNQPQHF.